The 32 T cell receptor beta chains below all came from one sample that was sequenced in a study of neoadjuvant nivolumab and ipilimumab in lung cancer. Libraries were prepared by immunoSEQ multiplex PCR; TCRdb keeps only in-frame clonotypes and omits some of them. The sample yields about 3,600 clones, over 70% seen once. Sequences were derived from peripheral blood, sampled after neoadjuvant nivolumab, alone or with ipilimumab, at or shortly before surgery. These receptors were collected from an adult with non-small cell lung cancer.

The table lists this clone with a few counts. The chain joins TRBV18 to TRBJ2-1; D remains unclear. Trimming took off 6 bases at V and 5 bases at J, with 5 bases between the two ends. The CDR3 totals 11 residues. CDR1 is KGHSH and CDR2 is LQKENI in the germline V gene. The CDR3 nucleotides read TGTGCCAGCTCCGCCAACAATGAGCAGTTCTTC. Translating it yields CASSANNEQFF.

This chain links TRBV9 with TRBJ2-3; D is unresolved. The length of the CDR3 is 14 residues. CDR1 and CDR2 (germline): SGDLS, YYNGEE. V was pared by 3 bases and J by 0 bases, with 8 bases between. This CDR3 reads CASSGQVSTDTQYF. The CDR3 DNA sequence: TGTGCCAGCAGCGGGCAGGTGAGCACAGATACGCAGTATTTT.

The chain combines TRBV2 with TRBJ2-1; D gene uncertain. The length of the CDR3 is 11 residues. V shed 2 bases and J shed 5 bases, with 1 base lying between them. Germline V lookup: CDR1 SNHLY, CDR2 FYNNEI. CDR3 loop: CASSEHNEQFF. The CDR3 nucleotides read TGTGCCAGCAGTGAACACAATGAGCAGTTCTTC.

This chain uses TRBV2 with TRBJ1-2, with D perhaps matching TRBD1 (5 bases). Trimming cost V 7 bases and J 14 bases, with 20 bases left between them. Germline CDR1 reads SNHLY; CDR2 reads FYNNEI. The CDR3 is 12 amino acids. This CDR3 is CASTGQGPVWTF. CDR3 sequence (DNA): TGTGCCAGCACGGGCCAGGGCCCTGTTTGGACCTTC.

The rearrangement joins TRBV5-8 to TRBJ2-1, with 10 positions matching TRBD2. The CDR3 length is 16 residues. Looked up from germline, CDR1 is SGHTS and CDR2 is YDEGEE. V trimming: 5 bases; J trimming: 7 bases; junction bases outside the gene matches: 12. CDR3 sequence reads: CASSRLGLAGENEQFF. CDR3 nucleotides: TGTGCCAGCAGTCGGCTGGGGCTAGCGGGAGAAAATGAGCAGTTCTTC.

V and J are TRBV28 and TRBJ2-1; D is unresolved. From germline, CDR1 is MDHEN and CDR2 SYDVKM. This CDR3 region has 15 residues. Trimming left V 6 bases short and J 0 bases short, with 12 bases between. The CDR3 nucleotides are TGTGCCAGCAGCATCCATAGAAGCTCCTACAATGAGCAGTTCTTC. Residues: CASSIHRSSYNEQFF.

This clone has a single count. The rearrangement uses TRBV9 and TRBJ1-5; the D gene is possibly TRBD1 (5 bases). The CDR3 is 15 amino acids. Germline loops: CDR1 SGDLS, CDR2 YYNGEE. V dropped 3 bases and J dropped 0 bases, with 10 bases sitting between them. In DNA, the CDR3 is TGTGCCAGCAGCGCGGATGGACATAGCAATCAGCCCCAGCATTTT. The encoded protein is CASSADGHSNQPQHF.

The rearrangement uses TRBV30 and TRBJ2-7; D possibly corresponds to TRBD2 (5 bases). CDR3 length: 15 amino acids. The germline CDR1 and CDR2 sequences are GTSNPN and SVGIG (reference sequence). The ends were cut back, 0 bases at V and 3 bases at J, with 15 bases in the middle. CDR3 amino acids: CAWSVPLRGNYEQYF. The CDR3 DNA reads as TGTGCCTGGAGTGTACCTCTGAGAGGGAACTACGAGCAGTACTTC.

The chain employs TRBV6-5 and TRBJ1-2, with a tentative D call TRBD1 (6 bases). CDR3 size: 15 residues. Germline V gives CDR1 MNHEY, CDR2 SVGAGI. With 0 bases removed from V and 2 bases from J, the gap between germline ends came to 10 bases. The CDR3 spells CASSYSGTRNYGYTF. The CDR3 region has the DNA TGTGCCAGCAGTTACTCGGGGACACGCAACTATGGCTACACCTTC.

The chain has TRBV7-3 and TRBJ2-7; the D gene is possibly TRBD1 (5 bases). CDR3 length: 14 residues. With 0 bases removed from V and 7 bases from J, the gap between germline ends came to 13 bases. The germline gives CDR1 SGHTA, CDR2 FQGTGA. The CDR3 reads CASSLTPGRGEQYF. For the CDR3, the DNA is TGTGCCAGCAGCTTAACCCCCGGTAGGGGTGAGCAGTACTTC.

This CDR3 reads CASSLFGQSPDTQYF. CDR3 nucleotides: TGTGCCAGTTCGCTTTTTGGACAATCCCCAGATACGCAGTATTTT. V is TRBV7-3 and J is TRBJ2-3; maybe TRBD1 (5 bases). The CDR3 extends over 15 amino acids. CDR1 SGHTA and CDR2 FQGTGA come from the germline V gene. Deletions cut 9 bases from V and 4 bases from J, with 20 bases between.

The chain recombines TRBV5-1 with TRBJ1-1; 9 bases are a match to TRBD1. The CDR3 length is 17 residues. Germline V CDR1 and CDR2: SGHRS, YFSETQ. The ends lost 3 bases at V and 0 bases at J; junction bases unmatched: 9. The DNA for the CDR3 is TGCGCCAGCAGCTCGTTAACAGGGGGCCGAGTGAACACTGAAGCTTTCTTT. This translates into CASSSLTGGRVNTEAFF.

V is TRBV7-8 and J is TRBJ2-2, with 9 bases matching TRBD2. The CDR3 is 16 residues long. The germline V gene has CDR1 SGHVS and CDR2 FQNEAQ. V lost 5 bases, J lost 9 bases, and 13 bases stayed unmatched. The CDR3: CASSLSYLAGMRELFF. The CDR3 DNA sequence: TGTGCCAGCAGCCTATCGTACCTAGCGGGAATGCGGGAGCTGTTTTTT.

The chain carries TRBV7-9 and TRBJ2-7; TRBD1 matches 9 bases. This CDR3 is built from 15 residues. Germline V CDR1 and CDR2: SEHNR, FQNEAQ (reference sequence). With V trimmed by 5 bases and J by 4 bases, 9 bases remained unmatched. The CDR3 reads CASSRISGQGYEQYF. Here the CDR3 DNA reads TGTGCCAGCAGCCGGATATCGGGACAGGGTTACGAGCAGTACTTC.

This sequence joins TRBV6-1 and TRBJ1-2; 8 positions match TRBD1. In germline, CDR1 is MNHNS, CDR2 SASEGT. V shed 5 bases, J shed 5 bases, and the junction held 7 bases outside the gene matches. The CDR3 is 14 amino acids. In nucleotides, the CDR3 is TGTGCCAGCAGTTCCGACAGGGGAGGTTATGGCTACACCTTC. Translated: CASSSDRGGYGYTF.

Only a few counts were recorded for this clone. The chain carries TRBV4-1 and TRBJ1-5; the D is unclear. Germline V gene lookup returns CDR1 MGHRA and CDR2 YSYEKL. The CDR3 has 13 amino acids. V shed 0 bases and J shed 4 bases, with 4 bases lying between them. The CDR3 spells CASSQELNQPQHF. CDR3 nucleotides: TGCGCCAGCAGCCAAGAGTTGAATCAGCCCCAGCATTTT.

The CDR3 DNA reads as TGCGCCAGCAGCCAAGATGGGGCTAGCATACTGGGCACCGGGGAGCTGTTTTTT. It specifies CASSQDGASILGTGELFF. This rearrangement joins TRBV4-1 to TRBJ2-2; the D gene could be TRBD1 or TRBD2 (5 bases each). Germline lookup yields CDR1 MGHRA and CDR2 YSYEKL. V was pared by 0 bases and J by 4 bases, with 18 bases between. This CDR3 spans 18 amino acids.

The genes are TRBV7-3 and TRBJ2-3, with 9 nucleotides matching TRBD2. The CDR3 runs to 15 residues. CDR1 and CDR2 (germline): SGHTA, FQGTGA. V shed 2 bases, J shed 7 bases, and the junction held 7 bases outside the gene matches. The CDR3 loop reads CASSLAGGPGNTQYF. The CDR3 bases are TGTGCCAGCAGCTTAGCGGGAGGGCCAGGAAATACGCAGTATTTT.

The CDR3 spells CASTPGGGLNTEAFF. Written as DNA, the CDR3 is TGTGCCAGTACCCCAGGAGGGGGCCTGAACACTGAAGCTTTCTTT. The chain has TRBV19 and TRBJ1-1; 7 bases match TRBD1. The CDR3 length is 15 residues. J gave up 0 bases and V 7 bases, and 8 bases lay outside the gene matches. Germline V gene lookup returns CDR1 LNHDA and CDR2 SQIVND (reference sequence).

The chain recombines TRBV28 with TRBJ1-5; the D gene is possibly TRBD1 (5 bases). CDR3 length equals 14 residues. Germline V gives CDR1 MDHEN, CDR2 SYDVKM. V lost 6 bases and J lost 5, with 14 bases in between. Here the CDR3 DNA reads TGTGCCAGCAGAGGGATGGGACGGCATCAGCCCCAGCATTTT. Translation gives CASRGMGRHQPQHF.

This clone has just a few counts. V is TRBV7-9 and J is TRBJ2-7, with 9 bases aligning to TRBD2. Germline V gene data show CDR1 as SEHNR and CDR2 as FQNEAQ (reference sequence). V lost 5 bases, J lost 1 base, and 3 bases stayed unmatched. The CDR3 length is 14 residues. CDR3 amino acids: CASSRSGSSYEQYF. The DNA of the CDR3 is TGTGCCAGCAGCCGTAGCGGGAGTTCCTACGAGCAGTACTTC. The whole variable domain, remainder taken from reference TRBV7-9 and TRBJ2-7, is DTGVSQNPRHKITKRGQNVTFRCDPISEHNRLYWYRQTLGQGPEFLTYFQNEAQLEKSRLLSDRFSAERPKGSFSTLEIQRTEQGDSAMYLCASSRSGSSYEQYFGPGTRLTVT.

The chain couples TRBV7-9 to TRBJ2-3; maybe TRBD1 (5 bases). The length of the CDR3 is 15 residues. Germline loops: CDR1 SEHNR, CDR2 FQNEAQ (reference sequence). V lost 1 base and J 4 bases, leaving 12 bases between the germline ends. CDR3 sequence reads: CASSLEGIQADTQYF. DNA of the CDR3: TGTGCCAGCAGCTTAGAGGGGATCCAAGCAGATACGCAGTATTTT.

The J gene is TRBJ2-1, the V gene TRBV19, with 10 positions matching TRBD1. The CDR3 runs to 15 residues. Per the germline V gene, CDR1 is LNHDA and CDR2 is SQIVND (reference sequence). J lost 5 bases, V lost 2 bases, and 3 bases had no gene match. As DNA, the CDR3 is TGTGCCAGTAGTATAATGGGACAGGGGAACAATGAGCAGTTCTTC. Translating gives CASSIMGQGNNEQFF.

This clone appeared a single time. Here the CDR3 reads CASSRSPLAGETNTQYF. Written as DNA, the CDR3 is TGTGCCAGCAGTCGATCCCCTCTAGCGGGAGAGACCAATACGCAGTATTTT. The chain recombines TRBV6-4 with TRBJ2-3; TRBD2 aligns across 10 bases. Germline V gene sequence: CDR1 MRHNA, CDR2 SNTAGT. V dropped 5 bases and J dropped 7; count of bases not matched to a gene: 15. The CDR3 is 17 residues long.

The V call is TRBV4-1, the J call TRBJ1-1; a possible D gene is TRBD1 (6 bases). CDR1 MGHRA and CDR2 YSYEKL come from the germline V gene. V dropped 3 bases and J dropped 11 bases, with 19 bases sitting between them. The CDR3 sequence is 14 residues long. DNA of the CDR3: TGCGCCAGCAGCCATGAGGGCAGGGGTCGCGCGGCTTTCTTT. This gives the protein CASSHEGRGRAAFF.

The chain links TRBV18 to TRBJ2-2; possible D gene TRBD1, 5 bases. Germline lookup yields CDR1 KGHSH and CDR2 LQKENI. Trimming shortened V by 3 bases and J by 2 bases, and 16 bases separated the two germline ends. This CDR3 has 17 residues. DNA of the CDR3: TGTGCCAGCTCACCGATTGTCGTCAGGGATAACACCGGGGAGCTGTTTTTT. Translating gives CASSPIVVRDNTGELFF.

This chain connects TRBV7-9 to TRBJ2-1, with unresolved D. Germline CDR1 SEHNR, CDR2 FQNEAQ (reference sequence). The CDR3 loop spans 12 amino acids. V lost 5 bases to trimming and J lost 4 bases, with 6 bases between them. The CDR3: CASSLGYNEQFF. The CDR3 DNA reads TGTGCCAGCAGCCTGGGGTACAATGAGCAGTTCTTC.

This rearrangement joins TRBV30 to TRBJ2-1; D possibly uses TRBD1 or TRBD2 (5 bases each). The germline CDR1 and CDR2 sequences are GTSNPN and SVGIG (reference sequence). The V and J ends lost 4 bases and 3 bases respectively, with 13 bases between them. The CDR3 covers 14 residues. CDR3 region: CAWTNWGYYNEQFF. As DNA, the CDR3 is TGTGCCTGGACCAATTGGGGGTACTACAATGAGCAGTTCTTC.

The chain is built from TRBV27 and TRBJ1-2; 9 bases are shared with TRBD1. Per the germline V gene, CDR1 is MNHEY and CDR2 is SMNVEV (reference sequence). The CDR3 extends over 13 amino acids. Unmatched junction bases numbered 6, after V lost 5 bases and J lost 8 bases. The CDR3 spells CASSPGTGYGYTF. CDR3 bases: TGTGCCAGCAGTCCCGGGACAGGGTACGGCTACACCTTC.

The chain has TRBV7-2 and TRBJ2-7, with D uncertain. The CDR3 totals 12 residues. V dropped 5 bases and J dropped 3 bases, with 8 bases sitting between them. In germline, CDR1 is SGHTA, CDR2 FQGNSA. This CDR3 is CASSPGLYEQYF. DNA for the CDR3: TGTGCCAGCAGCCCCGGGCTCTACGAGCAGTACTTC.

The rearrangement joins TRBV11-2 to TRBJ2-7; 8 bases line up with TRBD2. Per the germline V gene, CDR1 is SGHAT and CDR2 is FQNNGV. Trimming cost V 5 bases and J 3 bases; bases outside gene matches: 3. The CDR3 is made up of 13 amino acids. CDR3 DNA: TGTGCCAGCAGCGTCACTAGCGGCTACGAGCAGTACTTC. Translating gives CASSVTSGYEQYF. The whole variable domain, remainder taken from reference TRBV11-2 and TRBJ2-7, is EAGVAQSPRYKIIEKRQSVAFWCNPISGHATLYWYQQILGQGPKLLIQFQNNGVVDDSQLPKDRFSAERLKGVDSTLKIQPAKLEDSAVYLCASSVTSGYEQYFGPGTRLTVT.

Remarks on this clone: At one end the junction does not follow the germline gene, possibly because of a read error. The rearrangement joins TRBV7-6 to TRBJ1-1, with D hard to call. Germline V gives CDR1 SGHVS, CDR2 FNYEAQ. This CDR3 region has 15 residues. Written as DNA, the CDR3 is TGTGCCAGCAGCTTAAATCTGGGAGGGAACACTGAAGTTTTCTTT. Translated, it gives CASSLNLGGNTEVFF. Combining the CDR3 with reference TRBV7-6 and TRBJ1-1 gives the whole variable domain GAGVSQSPRYKVTKRGQDVALRCDPISGHVSLYWYRQALGQGPEFLTYFNYEAQQDKSGLPNDRFSAERPEGSISTLTIQRTEQRDSAMYRCASSLNLGGNTEVFFGQGTRLTVV.